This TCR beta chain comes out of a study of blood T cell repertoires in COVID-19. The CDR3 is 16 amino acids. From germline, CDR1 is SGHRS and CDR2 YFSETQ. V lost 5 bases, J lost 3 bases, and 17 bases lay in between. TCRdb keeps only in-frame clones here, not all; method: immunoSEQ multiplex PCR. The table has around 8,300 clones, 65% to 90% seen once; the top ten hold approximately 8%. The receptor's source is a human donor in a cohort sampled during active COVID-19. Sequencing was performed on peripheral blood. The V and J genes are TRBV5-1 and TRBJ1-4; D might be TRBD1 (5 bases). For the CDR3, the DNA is TGCGCCAGCAGATTACTTACAGGCGGCTCTAATGAAAAACTGTTTTTT. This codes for CASRLLTGGSNEKLFF. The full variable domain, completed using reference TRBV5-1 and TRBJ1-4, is KAGVTQTPRYLIKTRGQQVTLSCSPISGHRSVSWYQQTPGQGLQFLFEYFSETQRNKGNFPGRFSGRQFSNSRSEMNVSTLELGDSALYLCASRLLTGGSNEKLFFGSGTQLSVL.